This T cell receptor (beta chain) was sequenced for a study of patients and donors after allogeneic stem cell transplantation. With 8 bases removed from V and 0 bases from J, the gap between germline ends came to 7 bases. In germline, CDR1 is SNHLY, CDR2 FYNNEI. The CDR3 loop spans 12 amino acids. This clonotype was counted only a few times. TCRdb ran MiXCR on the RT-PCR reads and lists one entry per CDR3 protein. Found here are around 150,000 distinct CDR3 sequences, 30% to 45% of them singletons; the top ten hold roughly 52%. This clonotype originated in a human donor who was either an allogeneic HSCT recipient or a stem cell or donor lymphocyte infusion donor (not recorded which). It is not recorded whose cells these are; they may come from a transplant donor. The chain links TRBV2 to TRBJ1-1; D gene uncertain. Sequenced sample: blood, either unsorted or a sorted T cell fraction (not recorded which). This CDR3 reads CASGLMNTEAFF. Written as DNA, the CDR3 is TGTGCCAGCGGTTTAATGAACACTGAAGCTTTCTTT.